This T cell receptor beta chain was sequenced for a study of cytomegalovirus exposure and HLA in healthy donors. About the study: The 110 or so validation repertoires used a platform that matched the one used for the approximately 620 first-cohort repertoires, as a later analysis reported. Study-wide results and caveats: Among the CMV-associated chains, three were confirmed in vitro as specific for CMV antigens. It was 160 or so TCR beta chains that were listed as cytomegalovirus-associated.

Measured with immunoSEQ multiplex PCR; TCRdb has only the in-frame clones, and not every one. The table has approximately 210,000 clones, about 84% seen once. A word on this clone: Its specificity is unknown.

V shed 9 bases and J shed 5 bases, with 17 bases lying between them. The CDR3 length is 14 residues. The germline V gene encodes CDR1 MNHEY and CDR2 SVGAGI. Source material: PBMCs. The clonotype comes from a woman younger than 35 in good health and CMV-seronegative. The chain is built from TRBV6-5 and TRBJ2-1, with D tentatively TRBD2 (5 bases). As DNA, the CDR3 is TGTGCCAGTAAAAATTGGGGAGTAGACAATGAGCAGTTCTTC. The encoded protein is CASKNWGVDNEQFF.